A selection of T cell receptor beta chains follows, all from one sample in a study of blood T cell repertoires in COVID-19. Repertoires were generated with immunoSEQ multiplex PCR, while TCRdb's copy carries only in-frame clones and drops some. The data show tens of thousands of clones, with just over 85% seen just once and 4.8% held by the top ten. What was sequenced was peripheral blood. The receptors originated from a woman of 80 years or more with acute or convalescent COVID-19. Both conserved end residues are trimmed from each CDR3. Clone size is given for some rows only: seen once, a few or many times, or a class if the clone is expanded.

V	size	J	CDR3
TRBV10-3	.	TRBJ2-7	AISESRAGSNEQY
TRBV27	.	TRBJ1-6	ASSLLSIRNSPLH
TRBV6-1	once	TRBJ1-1	ASSEYRGNTEAF
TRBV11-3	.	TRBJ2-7	ASSHGTAKQY
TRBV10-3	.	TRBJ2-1	AISESEEGEQF
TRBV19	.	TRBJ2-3	ARNPEGPSTDTQY
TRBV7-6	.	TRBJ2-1	ASSSQGAWVNEQF
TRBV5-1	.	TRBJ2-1	ASSSGASGRGSYNEQF
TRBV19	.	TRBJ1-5	ASSTDTLPQH
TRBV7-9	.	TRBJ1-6	ASSLNQYNSPLH
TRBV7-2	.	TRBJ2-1	ASSLRHGGDPTGAQF